This T cell receptor (beta chain) is from a study of T cells after yellow fever vaccination. On the study more broadly: Fractions with few cells were prepared using SMART-Seq v4 Ultra Low Input. The study, taken as a whole, reports: Though weaker, the secondary response peaked faster, on day 5 versus 15. Most clones from primary vaccination resurfaced after the booster (around 97% CD4, 88% CD8).

This clonotype came up many times. Its antigen is still unknown. Template-switching 5'RACE yielded the TCR cDNA; a universal primer site and UMIs were added in the process. Via MiXCR, TCRdb re-called the 5' RACE reads, giving one row per CDR3 protein. The sample records approximately 32,000 distinct CDR3 sequences, approximately 4.4% being singletons. Germline V CDR1 and CDR2: SEHNR, FQNEAQ (reference sequence). V shed 4 bases and J shed 5 bases, with 9 bases lying between them. The CDR3 has 12 amino acids. This sequence originates from a young man who received the YFV17D yellow fever vaccine. The rearrangement joins TRBV7-9 to TRBJ2-7; D uncertain. The source was CD8+ T cells sorted from PBMCs, collected 5 days after the yellow fever booster vaccination. CDR3 bases: TGTGCCAGCAGCTCGGACGTCCACGAGCAGTACTTC. Translated: CASSSDVHEQYF.